The source of this T cell receptor beta chain is a study of identical twins. Using its own MiXCR run on the 5' RACE reads, TCRdb lists one record per CDR3 protein. Here the sample spans about 890,000 distinct CDR3 sequences, roughly 12% being singletons. The V and J ends lost 2 bases and 5 bases respectively, with 17 bases between them. CDR1 and CDR2 from the germline V gene are SGHVS and FNYEAQ. The CDR3 extends over 16 amino acids. This clonotype was observed a few times. Its target is not known. Study-level results: In cord blood, abundant beta clonotypes had fewer insertions; memory showed no trend.

This sample was shared with a second study, whose subject was yellow fever vaccine responses in identical twins. Per that paper: Twins' vaccine T cell responses were reported to seem partly convergent and partly personalized.

This sequence was found in a woman aged 18-35 years in good health. What was sequenced was PBMCs. The chain couples TRBV7-6 to TRBJ2-3; unclear D gene. The CDR3 sequence: CASSLWDGELGDTQYF. The CDR3 coding sequence is TGTGCCAGCAGCTTATGGGATGGGGAATTAGGAGATACGCAGTATTTT.